Listed below are T cell receptor beta chains from one sample, sequenced in a study of T cell responses to AZD1222 COVID-19 vaccine. Clones were sequenced by immunoSEQ multiplex PCR, and TCRdb holds only the in-frame ones, with some missing. The sample holds roughly 150,000 clones, approximately 88% seen once. This specimen was peripheral blood, taken on day 0 of AZD1222 vaccination. Source of these receptors: an adult in good health. The CDR3 runs from the conserved cysteine through the conserved F or W.

>12|TRBV15|TRBJ2-2
CATSRRRGQLFF
>16|TRBV5-4|TRBJ1-2
CASSLYMGTGLGGYTF
>12|TRBV28|TRBJ2-2
CASSSSTGELFF
>14|TRBV18|TRBJ1-2
CASSPTTEFYGYTF
>19|TRBV10-3|TRBJ2-7
CAISESTQPGAQNSYEQYF
>14|TRBV30|TRBJ1-2
CAWRHLTGVAGYTF
>14|TRBV5-1|TRBJ1-1
CASREQGENTEAFF
>16|TRBV5-1|TRBJ1-1
CASSRGTGGTNTEAFF
>13|TRBV5-1|TRBJ1-1
CASSSEMNTEAFF
>15|TRBV24-1|TRBJ1-1
CATSDTRTGSIQAFF
>16|TRBV28|TRBJ2-2
CASSLPHKPNTGELFF
>14|TRBV6-5|TRBJ1-6
CASSPTGYNSPLHF
>13|TRBV28|TRBJ1-2
CASSIPGYGGYTF
>15|TRBV9|TRBJ1-2
CASSAGQGAGYGYTF
>13|TRBV6-5|TRBJ1-1
CASTLQGETEAFF
>13|TRBV10-3|TRBJ2-7
CAISEGQGREQYF
>15|TRBV2|TRBJ1-4
CASSSGTGGVEKLFF
>11|TRBV28|TRBJ1-4
CASTENGKLFF
>13|TRBV7-6|TRBJ1-1
CASSLKTATEAFF
>15|TRBV5-1|TRBJ1-2
CASSPEGPRGYGYTF
>18|TRBV5-1|TRBJ2-6
CASSFTQITVTGANVLTF
>14|TRBV6-5|TRBJ1-1
CASSPPYGRTEAFF
>15|TRBV6-5|TRBJ1-1
CASSYSIVQNTEAFF
>15|TRBV28|TRBJ1-2
CASSLYGAGGYGYTF